This TCR beta chain derives from a study of long-term antiretroviral therapy in people with HIV. The authors ran the immunoSEQ assay, v3.0, at survey level. Repertoires were generated with immunoSEQ multiplex PCR, while TCRdb's copy carries only in-frame clones and drops some. Here the sample spans 25,000 to 30,000 clones, 90% to 95% being singletons. Germline CDR1 is SGDLS and CDR2 is YYNGEE. This CDR3 is built from 14 residues. V lost 8 bases and J lost 0, with 11 bases in between. About this clone: Its antigen is currently unknown.

Study-wide findings and caveats: Repertoires with HIV possessed tighter CDR3 length spans than those of controls.

Before they underwent DNA extraction, samples held roughly 0.95-10 million cryopreserved PBMC. Sequenced material: unsorted PBMCs, taken 3.1 years after starting antiretroviral therapy. The clonotype originates from a man aged 18 to 29 with HIV. J is TRBJ2-2 and V is TRBV9, with TRBD1 as a possible D gene (7 bases). CDR3 nucleotide sequence: TGTGCCAGTGGCGGGACAGCGAACACCGGGGAGCTGTTTTTT. Amino acids: CASGGTANTGELFF.